This T cell receptor (beta chain) was sequenced during a study of beta chain features in type 1 diabetes. At the level of the study: The examined sorted cells totaled fewer than 110,000,000 across samples.

This clone has a handful of counts. With 4 bases removed from V and 1 base from J, the gap between germline ends came to 13 bases. The germline V gene encodes CDR1 LGHNA and CDR2 YNFKEQ. This CDR3 contains 15 residues. Every bit of the isolated RNA underwent reverse transcription, so sequencing read expressed TCRB transcripts. Assay used: immunoSEQ multiplex PCR; TCRdb lists only in-frame clones, some missing. The table lists 400,000 to 550,000 clones, 9.5% to 12% of them singletons. The sequencing input was naive CD4+ T cells from blood. The chain recombines TRBV4-2 with TRBJ1-1; D may be TRBD1 (6 bases). The sequence was obtained from a young woman in good health. DNA for the CDR3: TGTGCCAGCAGCCCCGTGGAGGGGGGGAACACTGAAGCTTTCTTT. Translated: CASSPVEGGNTEAFF.